A selection of T cell receptor beta chains follows, all from one sample in a study of blood T cell repertoires in COVID-19. Repertoires were generated with immunoSEQ multiplex PCR, while TCRdb's copy carries only in-frame clones and drops some. Among more than 250,000 clones listed, around 88% were seen once. The sample was peripheral blood. These receptors originate from a woman between 45 and 65 years old with acute or convalescent COVID-19. The CDR3 runs from the conserved cysteine through the conserved F or W. A D gene is named only where the DNA matches it firmly. Not every row has a clone size; where given, it reads once, few, many or a size class.

d_call clone_size j_call v_call cdr3_nt cdr3_aa
- few TRBJ1-1 TRBV12-3/TRBV12-4 TGTGCCAGCCTACCCCAGGGTTCCTCTGAAGCTTTCTTT CASLPQGSSEAFF
- - TRBJ1-1 TRBV18 TGTGCCAGCTCCCGGGGGTCGAACACTGAAGCTTTCTTT CASSRGSNTEAFF
- - TRBJ2-7 TRBV3-1/TRBV3-2 TGTGCCAGCAGCCAAGAGTGGGAGAACGAGCAGTACTTC CASSQEWENEQYF
- few TRBJ1-2 TRBV4-1 TGCGCCAGCAGCCAGGGCAGGGCGGCTGATAACTATGGCTACACCTTC CASSQGRAADNYGYTF
- - TRBJ2-3 TRBV12-5 TGTGCTAGTGGTCCCCCTCAGGGGGGAAGCACAGATACGCAGTATTTT CASGPPQGGSTDTQYF
- - TRBJ1-2 TRBV6-5 TGTGCCAGCAGTCGGGACACCAACTATGGCTACACCTTC CASSRDTNYGYTF
TRBD2 - TRBJ2-1 TRBV2 TGTGCCAGCGCGGGGGGCTCCTACAATGAGCAGTTCTTC CASAGGSYNEQFF
TRBD2 once TRBJ2-1 TRBV5-1 TGCGCCAGCGGCCAGCGGGGGGCTATAGATGAGCAGTTCTTC CASGQRGAIDEQFF
- few TRBJ2-3 TRBV11-3 TGTGCCAGCAGCTTAGGTTTTGCGGAGATCACAGATACGCAGTATTTT CASSLGFAEITDTQYF
TRBD2 - TRBJ2-7 TRBV19 TGTGCCAGTAGTACTCGGGCGGGGGGAGTGCAGTACTTC CASSTRAGGVQYF
TRBD1 - TRBJ1-2 TRBV5-4 TGTGCCAGCAGCTCCCTAGCTGGACAGGGTCATGGCTACACCTTC CASSSLAGQGHGYTF
- - TRBJ2-2 TRBV12-5 TGTGCTAGTGGTTTGGTAATTACTAGGTTAACCGGGGAGCTGTTTTTT CASGLVITRLTGELFF
TRBD1 - TRBJ1-6 TRBV9 TGTGCCAGCAGCACTGATGGACAGGCTAGGTCACCCCTCCACTTT CASSTDGQARSPLHF
- few TRBJ2-3 TRBV12-3/TRBV12-4 TGTGCCAGCAGCCATAGCACAGATACGCAGTATTTT CASSHSTDTQYF
- few TRBJ1-2 TRBV7-9 TGTGCCAGCAGCTTAGTGGGCAGTCTAAACTATGGCTACACCTTC CASSLVGSLNYGYTF
- - TRBJ1-3 TRBV7-2 TGTGCCAGCAGCTTAGGCCCGAGCTCTGGAAACACCATATATTTT CASSLGPSSGNTIYF
TRBD1 - TRBJ2-7 TRBV7-9 TGTGCCAGCAGCATCGACAGGGACGAGCAGTACTTC CASSIDRDEQYF
- - TRBJ1-2 TRBV24-1 TGTGCCACCAGTGAACAGGGCAGAGGCTACACCTTC CATSEQGRGYTF
- - TRBJ2-2 TRBV6-5 TGTGCCAGCAGTTACGGGCGAGGACAGAGCACCGGGGAGCTGTTTTTT CASSYGRGQSTGELFF
- - TRBJ1-4 TRBV5-1 TGCGCCAGCAGCCCGGGATGGTACGCTGAAAAACTGTTTTTT CASSPGWYAEKLFF
- few TRBJ1-1 TRBV9 TGTGCCAGCAGCGTGTCGGCAGGGAACACTGAAGCTTTCTTT CASSVSAGNTEAFF
- - TRBJ1-2 TRBV5-4 TGTGCCAGCAGCTTGGGTCAGAACTATGGCTACACCTTC CASSLGQNYGYTF
TRBD1 - TRBJ1-2 TRBV3-1/TRBV3-2 TGTGCCAGCAGCCAAGGGATACGACAGGGTTATGGCTACACCTTC CASSQGIRQGYGYTF
- - TRBJ1-1 TRBV12-3/TRBV12-4 TGTGCCAGCAGTTTAACAGGGTACACTGAAGCTTTCTTT CASSLTGYTEAFF
- - TRBJ1-4 TRBV5-6 TGTGCCAGCAGCTTTAACGGGATGGGGTTCGGTAATGAAAAACTGTTTTTT CASSFNGMGFGNEKLFF
- - TRBJ2-3 TRBV5-1 TGCGCCAGCAGGGACGGGACTAGCACAGATACGCAGTATTTT CASRDGTSTDTQYF
- - TRBJ1-2 TRBV12-3/TRBV12-4 TGTGCCAGCAACCCGACAAGGAATGGCTACACCTTC CASNPTRNGYTF
- - TRBJ2-1 TRBV6-2/TRBV6-3 TGTGCCAGCAGTTACTCGACAAGGCAGGGAGGATACAATGAGCAGTTCTTC CASSYSTRQGGYNEQFF
- - TRBJ2-5 TRBV5-6 TGTGCCAGCAGCGTTGACAATCAGCAGACCCAGTACTTC CASSVDNQQTQYF
- - TRBJ1-3 TRBV10-3 TGTGCCATCAGTGACTTCCTCTCTGGAAACACCATATATTTT CAISDFLSGNTIYF
- - TRBJ2-2 TRBV7-2 TGTGCCAGCAGCCCAGGACAGTTCGGTCGGGAGCTGTTTTTT CASSPGQFGRELFF
- - TRBJ1-1 TRBV5-1 TGCGCCAGCAGCGATTGGACAGCCAACACTGAAGCTTTCTTT CASSDWTANTEAFF
TRBD2 few TRBJ2-1 TRBV18 TGTGCCAGCTCACCAGGGACTAGCGGGAGGAATGATGAGCAGTTCTTC CASSPGTSGRNDEQFF
- - TRBJ2-7 TRBV5-1 TGCGCCAGCAGCTTGGGCATGAGGGAATACGAGCAGTACTTC CASSLGMREYEQYF
TRBD1 - TRBJ2-1 TRBV12-5 TGTGCTAGTGGGCCTGGGACAGGGGGCGGTATGTGGGATGAGCAGTTCTTC CASGPGTGGGMWDEQFF
TRBD1 few TRBJ1-6 TRBV19 TGTGCCACTCAGGGGGATAATTCACCCCTCCACTTT CATQGDNSPLHF
- once TRBJ1-6 TRBV19 TGTGCCAGTAGTTCGGCCGGGAATAATTCACCCCTCCACTTT CASSSAGNNSPLHF
- - TRBJ1-2 TRBV4-1 TGCGCCAGCAGCCAAGTAGTGAGGGAGGCGACGGTGGGCTACACCTTC CASSQVVREATVGYTF
- - TRBJ2-1 TRBV4-3 TGCGCCAGCAGCCTACAGGCTCCCCCAGACTACAATGAGCAGTTCTTC CASSLQAPPDYNEQFF
- - TRBJ2-5 TRBV24-1 TGTGCCACCAGTGATTTTGGGGAGTATCCAGGAGAGACCCAGTACTTC CATSDFGEYPGETQYF
TRBD1 - TRBJ2-3 TRBV5-1 TGCGCCAGCAGCATCAGGGGGCGGCCCCCCACAGATACGCAGTATTTT CASSIRGRPPTDTQYF
TRBD2 few TRBJ2-1 TRBV25-1 TGTGCCAGCAGTGAAGATCTTGGGCGGGAGGGATACAATGAGCAGTTCTTC CASSEDLGREGYNEQFF
TRBD1 - TRBJ2-5 TRBV11-3 TGTGCCAGCAGCTTGGATGGGGGAGGACAGGGCCTCCAGACCCAGTACTTC CASSLDGGGQGLQTQYF
TRBD1 - TRBJ2-5 TRBV7-2 TGTGCCAGCAGCTTAAATAGGGGGCAGACCCAGTACTTC CASSLNRGQTQYF
- - TRBJ1-2 TRBV7-2 TGTGCCAGCAGTTACGACCGGGGACATCCGTCAGGCTACACCTTC CASSYDRGHPSGYTF
- - TRBJ1-4 TRBV2 TGTGCCAGCAGTGAAAGTTGGACTAGGGGGGAAAAACTGTTTTTT CASSESWTRGEKLFF
- many TRBJ2-1 TRBV5-4 TGTGCCAGCAGCTTGGGGGGAGCCCTATACAATGAGCAGTTCTTC CASSLGGALYNEQFF
- - TRBJ1-2 TRBV3-1/TRBV3-2 TGTGCCAGCAGCCAAGGGAGGGCAGTCTATGGCTACACCTTC CASSQGRAVYGYTF
- - TRBJ1-4 TRBV11-2 TGTGCCAGCAGCTACGGAACCGGGGAAAATGAAAAACTGTTTTTT CASSYGTGENEKLFF
- - TRBJ2-1 TRBV12-3/TRBV12-4 TGTGCCAGCAGTTTAGTCCAGGAGCAGTTCTTC CASSLVQEQFF